The 24 T cell receptor beta chains presented below share a single source sample, sequenced in a study of memory CD4+ T cells and cytomegalovirus serostatus. The sort gate was single viable CD3+CD4+CD8-CD45RO+ cells for memory CD4+ T cells. Sequencing was performed with immunoSEQ multiplex PCR; in TCRdb, only in-frame clones are kept and a portion is missing. The data hold 85,000 to 100,000 clones, with 75% to 85% observed a single time. The sample consisted of memory CD4+ T cells from blood. The receptors here all came from an adult in good health and CMV-seropositive.

About this clone itself: The junction and the germline gene differ at one end; a read error may be behind it. V gene TRBV28 combines with J gene TRBJ2-7; D is ambiguous. The CDR3 contains 11 residues. Germline CDR1 and CDR2: MDHEN and SYDVKM. This chain's CDR3 is CASSNGRIKDF. The CDR3 bases are TGTGCCAGCAGTAACGGACGGATTAAGGACTTC.

The V call is TRBV10-3, the J call TRBJ1-2; tentative D call: TRBD1 (5 bases). Germline lookup yields CDR1 ENHRY and CDR2 SYGVKD. The CDR3 is made up of 15 amino acids. V gave up 1 base and J gave up 2 bases, with 11 bases separating them. As DNA, the CDR3 is TGTGCCATCAGTGAGTTCGACAGCAGCAACTATGGCTACACCTTC. Protein: CAISEFDSSNYGYTF.

The V and J genes are TRBV7-2 and TRBJ2-7; D perhaps matches TRBD2 (6 bases). CDR1 and CDR2 (germline): SGHTA, FQGNSA. The V end lost 5 bases, the J end lost 3 bases, and 17 bases lay between the germline ends. The CDR3 has 15 residues. The CDR3 loop reads CASSLTAGPNYEQYF. The CDR3 DNA follows: TGTGCCAGCAGCCTCACCGCGGGACCTAACTACGAGCAGTACTTC.

The CDR3 is CAWNLQAQVGGYTF. In DNA form, the CDR3 reads TGTGCCTGGAATTTACAGGCCCAGGTGGGGGGCTACACCTTC. The chain joins TRBV30 to TRBJ1-2, with TRBD1 as a possible D gene (5 bases). V lost 4 bases and J 8 bases, leaving 20 bases between the germline ends. Germline-derived CDR1 and CDR2 are GTSNPN and SVGIG (reference sequence). The CDR3 length is 14 residues. Looking up the rest from reference TRBV30 and TRBJ1-2 gives the full variable domain: SQTIHQWPATLVQPVGSPLSLECTVEGTSNPNLYWYRQAAGRGLQLLFYSVGIGQISSEVPQNLSASRPQDRQFILSSKKLLLSDSGFYLCAWNLQAQVGGYTFGSGTRLTVV.

The rearrangement links TRBV28 to TRBJ1-1; perhaps TRBD1 as D (5 bases). The CDR3 runs to 14 residues. The V and J ends lost 6 bases and 7 bases respectively, with 18 bases between them. Germline assignment: CDR1 MDHEN and CDR2 SYDVKM. In DNA form, the CDR3 reads TGTGCCAGCAGCATTGGGACGGTTACAGTTGAAGCTTTCTTT. Its protein is CASSIGTVTVEAFF.

The V call is TRBV7-9, the J call TRBJ1-1; 7 positions agree with TRBD1. Germline CDR1 SEHNR, CDR2 FQNEAQ (reference sequence). The CDR3 totals 14 residues. V dropped 5 bases and J dropped 11; count of bases not matched to a gene: 14. CDR3 nucleotide sequence: TGTGCCAGCAGCCCCTCCGGACAGGCCCCCCATGCTTTCTTT. It encodes CASSPSGQAPHAFF. The full variable domain, its missing parts supplied by reference TRBV7-9 and TRBJ1-1, is DTGVSQNPRHKITKRGQNVTFRCDPISEHNRLYWYRQTLGQGPEFLTYFQNEAQLEKSRLLSDRFSAERPKGSFSTLEIQRTEQGDSAMYLCASSPSGQAPHAFFGQGTRLTVV.

The chain couples TRBV27 to TRBJ1-1; 8 bases agree with TRBD1. The CDR3 runs 13 residues. Per germline, CDR1 MNHEY and CDR2 SMNVEV (reference sequence). V was pared by 8 bases and J by 4 bases, with 6 bases of the junction left unmatched. The chain's CDR3 is CASALQGGTEAFF. For the CDR3, the DNA is TGTGCCAGCGCCTTACAGGGGGGCACTGAAGCTTTCTTT.

The gene calls are TRBV28 and TRBJ1-2; D unresolved. The V and J ends lost 6 bases and 1 base respectively, with 12 bases between them. The CDR3 spans 14 residues. CDR1 MDHEN and CDR2 SYDVKM come from the germline V gene. The CDR3 DNA reads as TGTGCCAGCAGCGCCCCGGGCCGTAACTATGGCTACACCTTC. As protein: CASSAPGRNYGYTF.

The CDR3: CSVGGQAYDMSYEQYF. CDR3 coding DNA: TGCAGCGTAGGTGGGCAAGCCTATGACATGTCCTACGAGCAGTACTTC. This chain joins TRBV29-1 and TRBJ2-7; D is ambiguous. The CDR3 is 16 amino acids. Trimming stripped 6 bases from V and 1 base from J, with 22 bases between. The germline gives CDR1 SQVTM, CDR2 ANQGSEA.

The chain uses TRBV20-1 and TRBJ1-6; D is possibly TRBD1 (5 bases). The CDR3 totals 11 residues. Trimming shortened V by 7 bases and J by 7 bases, and 8 bases separated the two germline ends. Germline values: CDR1 DFQATT, CDR2 SNEGSKA (reference sequence). For the CDR3, the DNA is TGCAGTGTTTACAGGAATTCACCCCTCCACTTT. Translation gives CSVYRNSPLHF.

The genes are TRBV2 and TRBJ2-2; the D gene could be TRBD1 or TRBD2 (5 bases each). Germline values: CDR1 SNHLY, CDR2 FYNNEI. The CDR3 is 13 amino acids. V was clipped by 4 bases and J by 5 bases, with 8 bases between them. In nucleotides, the CDR3 is TGTGCCAGCAGTGGCGAGGGGACCGGGGAGCTGTTTTTT. Protein product: CASSGEGTGELFF.

This sequence joins TRBV6-1 and TRBJ2-1, with D maybe TRBD1 (6 bases). Trimming cost V 1 base and J 12 bases, with 13 bases left between them. This CDR3 contains 13 residues. CDR1 MNHNS and CDR2 SASEGT come from the germline V gene. The CDR3 protein is CASSEGVARGQFF. CDR3 DNA: TGTGCCAGCAGTGAAGGGGTAGCCAGGGGGCAGTTCTTC.

The gene calls are TRBV28 and TRBJ1-4; perhaps TRBD1 as D (6 bases). Germline assignment: CDR1 MDHEN and CDR2 SYDVKM. The V and J ends lost 5 bases and 9 bases respectively, with 25 bases between them. There are 17 residues in the CDR3. CDR3 sequence: CASSPSAGAAYTKKLFF. The CDR3 nucleotides are TGTGCCAGCAGTCCCTCAGCGGGGGCCGCCTATACTAAAAAACTGTTTTTT.

The chain links TRBV18 to TRBJ2-1; D unclear. V lost 3 bases to trimming and J lost 9 bases, with 12 bases between them. The germline CDR1 and CDR2 sequences are KGHSH and LQKENI. The CDR3 runs 13 residues. CDR3 nucleotides: TGTGCCAGCTCACCGGTCAGTGTTGGTGAGCAGTTCTTC. Translated: CASSPVSVGEQFF.

In its sample, this clone was seen a few times. J is TRBJ1-1 and V is TRBV7-8, with D unclear. Per the germline V gene, CDR1 is SGHVS and CDR2 is FQNEAQ. V gave up 1 base and J gave up 1 base, with 4 bases separating them. The CDR3 spans 13 residues. This CDR3 reads CASSLVGNTEAFF. CDR3 in DNA: TGTGCCAGCAGCTTAGTAGGGAACACTGAAGCTTTCTTT.

The chain has TRBV28 and TRBJ2-7; no firm D call. The V end lost 2 bases, the J end lost 3 bases, and 5 bases lay between the germline ends. CDR1 and CDR2 (germline): MDHEN, SYDVKM. The CDR3 covers 12 residues. The CDR3 reads CASSLTIYEQYF. The CDR3 DNA reads TGTGCCAGCAGTTTAACTATCTACGAGCAGTACTTC.

The chain couples TRBV5-5 to TRBJ2-7; D is undetermined. Germline CDR1 is SGHKS and CDR2 is YYEKEE (reference sequence). This CDR3 region has 13 residues. V shed 3 bases and J shed 4 bases, with 11 bases lying between them. The CDR3 region is CASSSSIMYEQYF. CDR3 coding DNA: TGTGCCAGCAGCTCCTCCATAATGTACGAGCAGTACTTC. The entire variable domain, with the rest obtained from reference TRBV5-5 and TRBJ2-7, is as follows: DAGVTQSPTHLIKTRGQQVTLRCSPISGHKSVSWYQQVLGQGPQFIFQYYEKEERGRGNFPDRFSARQFPNYSSELNVNALLLGDSALYLCASSSSIMYEQYFGPGTRLTVT.

This clone was counted a single time. This chain joins TRBV5-8 and TRBJ1-3; TRBD1 might be the D (5 bases). V gave up 4 bases and J gave up 4 bases, with 15 bases separating them. The CDR3 is made up of 15 amino acids. From germline, CDR1 is SGHTS and CDR2 YDEGEE. The CDR3 DNA reads TGTGCCAGCAGCCCCCGGGGGGAGCACGGAAACACCATATATTTT. Amino acid sequence: CASSPRGEHGNTIYF.

The chain couples TRBV6-1 to TRBJ2-1; TRBD1 matches at 7 bases. The J segment lost 6 bases and the V segment lost 3 bases, leaving 11 bases of the junction unmatched. Per germline, CDR1 MNHNS and CDR2 SASEGT. The CDR3 is made up of 16 amino acids. The CDR3 DNA reads TGTGCCAGCAGTGACTTACTCAGGGGGTTGGGCAATGAGCAGTTCTTC. Protein sequence: CASSDLLRGLGNEQFF.

On this clone: At one end the junction does not follow the germline gene, possibly because of a read error. V is TRBV7-8 and J is TRBJ2-7, with D unclear. The CDR3 sequence is 12 residues long. Germline V lookup: CDR1 SGHVS, CDR2 FQNEAQ. This CDR3 reads CASSLVSYEQYF. DNA for the CDR3: TGTGCCAGCAGTTTAGTAAGCTACGAGCAGTACTTC.

The rearrangement joins TRBV5-1 to TRBJ1-4, with D possibly being TRBD1 (5 bases). V was trimmed by 4 bases and J by 7 bases, leaving 11 bases between them. The CDR3 has 13 residues. The germline V gene has CDR1 SGHRS and CDR2 YFSETQ. The CDR3: CASSPSGGEKLFF. CDR3 DNA: TGCGCCAGCAGCCCGTCGGGGGGTGAAAAACTGTTTTTT. Using reference TRBV5-1 and TRBJ1-4 for the parts outside the CDR3, the full variable domain is KAGVTQTPRYLIKTRGQQVTLSCSPISGHRSVSWYQQTPGQGLQFLFEYFSETQRNKGNFPGRFSGRQFSNSRSEMNVSTLELGDSALYLCASSPSGGEKLFFGSGTQLSVL.

V usage is TRBV5-1 and J usage is TRBJ2-3; 11 bases agree with TRBD2. CDR3 length: 15 residues. V lost 5 bases to trimming and J lost 0 bases; unmatched junction nucleotides: 2. Germline assignment: CDR1 SGHRS and CDR2 YFSETQ. The CDR3 coding sequence is TGCGCCAGCAGTGCTAGCGGGAGGAGCACAGATACGCAGTATTTT. It translates to CASSASGRSTDTQYF.

This chain connects TRBV9 to TRBJ2-1; D possibly corresponds to TRBD1 (7 bases). Germline values: CDR1 SGDLS, CDR2 YYNGEE. The CDR3 runs to 16 residues. With 0 bases removed from V and 7 bases from J, the gap between germline ends came to 17 bases. CDR3 sequence reads: CASSVEGTAGLNEQFF. The CDR3 nucleotides read TGTGCCAGCAGCGTAGAGGGGACAGCGGGTCTGAATGAGCAGTTCTTC. The entire variable domain, with the rest obtained from reference TRBV9 and TRBJ2-1, is as follows: DSGVTQTPKHLITATGQRVTLRCSPRSGDLSVYWYQQSLDQGLQFLIQYYNGEERAKGNILERFSAQQFPDLHSELNLSSLELGDSALYFCASSVEGTAGLNEQFFGPGTRLTVL.

The chain has TRBV5-1 and TRBJ2-7, with 7 bases matching TRBD1. The CDR3 has 13 amino acids. The V gene's germline CDR1 is SGHRS and CDR2 YFSETQ. V lost 0 bases to trimming and J lost 4 bases; unmatched junction nucleotides: 1. CDR3 in DNA: TGCGCCAGCAGCTTGGCGGGACAGTACGAGCAGTACTTC. This sequence encodes CASSLAGQYEQYF.